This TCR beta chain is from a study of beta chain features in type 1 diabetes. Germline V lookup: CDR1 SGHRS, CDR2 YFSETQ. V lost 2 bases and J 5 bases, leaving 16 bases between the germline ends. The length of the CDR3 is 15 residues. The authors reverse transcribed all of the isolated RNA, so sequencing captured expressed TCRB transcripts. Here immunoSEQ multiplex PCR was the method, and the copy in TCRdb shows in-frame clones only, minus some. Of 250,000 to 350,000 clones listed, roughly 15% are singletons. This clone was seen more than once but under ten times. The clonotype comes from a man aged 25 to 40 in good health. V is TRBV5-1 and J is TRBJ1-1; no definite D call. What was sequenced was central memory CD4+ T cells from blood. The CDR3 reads CASSFPGQVETEAFF. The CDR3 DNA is TGCGCCAGCAGCTTTCCGGGCCAAGTTGAGACTGAAGCTTTCTTT.